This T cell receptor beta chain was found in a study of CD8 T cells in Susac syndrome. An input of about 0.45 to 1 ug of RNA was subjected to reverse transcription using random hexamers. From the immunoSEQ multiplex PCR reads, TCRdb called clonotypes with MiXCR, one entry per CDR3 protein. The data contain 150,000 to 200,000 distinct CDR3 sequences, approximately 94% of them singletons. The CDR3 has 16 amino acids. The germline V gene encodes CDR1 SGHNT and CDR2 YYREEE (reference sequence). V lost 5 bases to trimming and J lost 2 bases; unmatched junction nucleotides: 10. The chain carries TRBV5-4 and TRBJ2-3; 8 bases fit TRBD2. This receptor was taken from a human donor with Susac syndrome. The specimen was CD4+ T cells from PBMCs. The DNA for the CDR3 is TGTGCCAGCAGGGCAGAACCAGCGGGGGTCACAGATACGCAGTATTTT. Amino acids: CASRAEPAGVTDTQYF.